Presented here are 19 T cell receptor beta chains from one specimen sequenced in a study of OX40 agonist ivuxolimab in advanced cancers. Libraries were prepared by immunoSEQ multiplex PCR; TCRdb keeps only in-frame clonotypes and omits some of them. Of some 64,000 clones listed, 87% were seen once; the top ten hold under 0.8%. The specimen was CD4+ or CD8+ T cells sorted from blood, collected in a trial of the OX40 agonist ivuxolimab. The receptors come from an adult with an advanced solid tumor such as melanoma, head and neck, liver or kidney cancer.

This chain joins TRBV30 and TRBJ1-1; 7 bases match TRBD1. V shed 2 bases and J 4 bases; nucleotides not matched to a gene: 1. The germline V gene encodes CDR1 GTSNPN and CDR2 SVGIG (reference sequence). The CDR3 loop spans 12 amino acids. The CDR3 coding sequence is TGTGCCTGGAGTTCAGGGGGCACTGAAGCTTTCTTT. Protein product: CAWSSGGTEAFF.

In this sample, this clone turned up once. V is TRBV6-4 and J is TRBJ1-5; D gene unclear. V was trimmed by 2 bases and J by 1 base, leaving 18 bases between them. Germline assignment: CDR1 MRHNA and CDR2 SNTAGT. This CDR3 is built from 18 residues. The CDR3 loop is CASSDPRRRWRSNQPQHF. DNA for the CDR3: TGTGCCAGCAGTGACCCCCGGCGCAGGTGGAGGAGCAATCAGCCCCAGCATTTT.

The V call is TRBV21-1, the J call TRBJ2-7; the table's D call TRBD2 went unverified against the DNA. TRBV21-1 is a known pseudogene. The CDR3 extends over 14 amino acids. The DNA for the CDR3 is TGTGCCAGCAAGTCCGGGACTTACACCTACGAGCAGTACTTC. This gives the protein CASKSGTYTYEQYF.

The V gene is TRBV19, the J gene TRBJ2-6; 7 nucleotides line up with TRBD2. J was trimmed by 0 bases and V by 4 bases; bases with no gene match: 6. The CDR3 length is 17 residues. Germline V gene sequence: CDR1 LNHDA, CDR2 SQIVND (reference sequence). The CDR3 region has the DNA TGTGCCAGTAGTAAAGGGACTACCTTCTCTGGGGCCAACGTCCTGACTTTC. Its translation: CASSKGTTFSGANVLTF.

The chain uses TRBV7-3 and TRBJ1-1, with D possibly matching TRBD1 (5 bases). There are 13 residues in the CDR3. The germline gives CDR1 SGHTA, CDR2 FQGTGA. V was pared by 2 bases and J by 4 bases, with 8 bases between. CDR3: CASSLGGVTEAFF. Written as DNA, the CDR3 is TGTGCCAGCAGCTTAGGAGGGGTCACTGAAGCTTTCTTT.

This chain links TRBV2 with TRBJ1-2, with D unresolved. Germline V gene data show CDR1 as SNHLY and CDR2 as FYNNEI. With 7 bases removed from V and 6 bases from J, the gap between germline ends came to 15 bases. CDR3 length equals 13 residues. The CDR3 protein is CASTMNLSNGYTF. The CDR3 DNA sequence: TGTGCCAGCACGATGAACCTCAGTAATGGCTACACCTTC.

CDR3 nucleotide sequence: TGTGCCAGCAGTGAACGGCGGGAGGGGCCCGGGGAGCTGTTTTTT. This encodes CASSERREGPGELFF. The rearrangement uses TRBV6-1 and TRBJ2-2, with TRBD2 identical over 9 bases. CDR3 size: 15 residues. V was pared by 2 bases and J by 6 bases, with 4 bases of the junction left unmatched. Germline-derived CDR1 and CDR2 are MNHNS and SASEGT.

CDR3 region: CASSLAGGRRGEQYF. Written as DNA, the CDR3 is TGCGCCAGCAGCTTGGCGGGCGGGAGACGTGGTGAGCAGTACTTC. The J gene is TRBJ2-7, the V gene TRBV5-1; the match to TRBD2 covers 7 bases. The CDR3 runs to 15 residues. With V trimmed by 0 bases and J by 7 bases, 10 bases remained unmatched. Looked up from germline, CDR1 is SGHRS and CDR2 is YFSETQ.

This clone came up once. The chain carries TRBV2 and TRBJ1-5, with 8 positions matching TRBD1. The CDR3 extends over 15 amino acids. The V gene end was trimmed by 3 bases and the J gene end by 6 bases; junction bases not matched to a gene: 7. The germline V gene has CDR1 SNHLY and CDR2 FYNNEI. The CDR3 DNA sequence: TGTGCCAGCAGTGACAACAGGGGGGTAGGTCAGCCCCAGCATTTT. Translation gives CASSDNRGVGQPQHF.

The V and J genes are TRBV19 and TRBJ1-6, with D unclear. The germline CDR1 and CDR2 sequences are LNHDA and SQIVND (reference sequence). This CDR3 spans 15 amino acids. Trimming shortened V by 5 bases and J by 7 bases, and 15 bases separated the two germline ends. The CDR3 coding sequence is TGTGCCAGTAGTGACGACCTCCTGGAAAATTCACCCCTCCACTTT. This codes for CASSDDLLENSPLHF. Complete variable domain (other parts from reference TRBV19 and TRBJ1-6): DGGITQSPKYLFRKEGQNVTLSCEQNLNHDAMYWYRQDPGQGLRLIYYSQIVNDFQKGDIAEGYSVSREKKESFPLTVTSAQKNPTAFYLCASSDDLLENSPLHFGNGTRLTVT.

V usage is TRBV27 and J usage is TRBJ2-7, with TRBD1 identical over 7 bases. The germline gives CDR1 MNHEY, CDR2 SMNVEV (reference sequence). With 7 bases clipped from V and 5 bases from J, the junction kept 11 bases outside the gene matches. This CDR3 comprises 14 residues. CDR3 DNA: TGTGCCAGCACCCTGAGGGGGCTTGGGGACGAGCAGTACTTC. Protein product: CASTLRGLGDEQYF.

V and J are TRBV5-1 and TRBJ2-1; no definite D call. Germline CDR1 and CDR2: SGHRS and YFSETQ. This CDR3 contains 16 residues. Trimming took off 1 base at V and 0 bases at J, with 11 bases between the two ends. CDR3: CASSLRLISSYNEQFF. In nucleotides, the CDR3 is TGCGCCAGCAGCTTGAGGTTGATTAGCTCCTACAATGAGCAGTTCTTC. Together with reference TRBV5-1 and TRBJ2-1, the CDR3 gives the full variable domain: KAGVTQTPRYLIKTRGQQVTLSCSPISGHRSVSWYQQTPGQGLQFLFEYFSETQRNKGNFPGRFSGRQFSNSRSEMNVSTLELGDSALYLCASSLRLISSYNEQFFGPGTRLTVL.

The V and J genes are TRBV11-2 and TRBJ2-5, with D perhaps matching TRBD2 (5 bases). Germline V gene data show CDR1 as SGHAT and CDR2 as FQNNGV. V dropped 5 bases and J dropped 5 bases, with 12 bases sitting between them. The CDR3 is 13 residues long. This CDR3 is CASSGSLPETQYF. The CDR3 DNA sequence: TGTGCCAGCAGCGGGAGTCTACCCGAGACCCAGTACTTC.

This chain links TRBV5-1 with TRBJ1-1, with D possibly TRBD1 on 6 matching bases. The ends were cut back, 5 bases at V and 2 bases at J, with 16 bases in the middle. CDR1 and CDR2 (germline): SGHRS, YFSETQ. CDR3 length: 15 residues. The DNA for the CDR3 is TGCGCCAGCAGGACGGACAGCCTAGACAACACTGAAGCTTTCTTT. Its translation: CASRTDSLDNTEAFF.

The CDR3 sequence is CAISGLRYGYTF. The CDR3, as DNA: TGTGCCATCAGCGGATTGCGCTATGGCTACACCTTC. The genes are TRBV10-3 and TRBJ1-2; D is unclear. The CDR3 contains 12 residues. V was shortened by 6 bases and J by 4 bases, with 9 bases between the two germline ends. The germline V gene encodes CDR1 ENHRY and CDR2 SYGVKD.

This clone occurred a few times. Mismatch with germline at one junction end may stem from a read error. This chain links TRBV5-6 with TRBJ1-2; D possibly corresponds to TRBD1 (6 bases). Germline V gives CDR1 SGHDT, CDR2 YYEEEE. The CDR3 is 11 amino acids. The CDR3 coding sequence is TGTGCCAGCAGGTTGGGGGCTGACTACACCTTC. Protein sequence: CASRLGADYTF.

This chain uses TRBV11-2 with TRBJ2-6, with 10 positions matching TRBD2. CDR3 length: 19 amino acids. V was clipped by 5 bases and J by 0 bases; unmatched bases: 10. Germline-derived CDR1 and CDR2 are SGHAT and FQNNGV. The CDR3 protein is CASSLIRTSGSSGANVLTF. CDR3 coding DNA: TGTGCCAGCAGCCTTATCCGGACTAGCGGAAGCTCTGGGGCCAACGTCCTGACTTTC.

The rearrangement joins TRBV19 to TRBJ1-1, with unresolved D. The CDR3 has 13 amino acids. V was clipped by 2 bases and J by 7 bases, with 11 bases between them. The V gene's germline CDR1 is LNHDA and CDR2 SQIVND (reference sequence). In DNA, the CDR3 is TGTGCCAGTAGTATATGGGCGGGGAGTGAAGCTTTCTTT. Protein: CASSIWAGSEAFF.

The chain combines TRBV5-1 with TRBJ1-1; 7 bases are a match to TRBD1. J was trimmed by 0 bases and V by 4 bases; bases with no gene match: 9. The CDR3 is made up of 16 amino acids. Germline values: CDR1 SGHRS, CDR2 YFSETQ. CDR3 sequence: CASSPDRSSMNTEAFF. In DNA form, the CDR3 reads TGCGCCAGCAGCCCGGACAGGTCTTCTATGAACACTGAAGCTTTCTTT.